This TCR beta chain came from a study of OX40 agonist ivuxolimab in advanced cancers. The overall study: Three patients, one with hepatocellular carcinoma and two with cutaneous melanoma, responded partially.

Repertoires were generated with immunoSEQ multiplex PCR, while TCRdb's copy carries only in-frame clones and drops some. The sample consists of several thousand clones, about 87% of them appearing once. Unmatched junction bases numbered 10, after V lost 6 bases and J lost 1 base. The CDR3 loop spans 16 amino acids. Germline V gene data show CDR1 as MNHNY and CDR2 as SVGAGI (reference sequence). The specimen was CD4+ or CD8+ T cells sorted from blood, collected in a trial of the OX40 agonist ivuxolimab. The sequence derives from an adult with an advanced solid tumor such as melanoma, head and neck, liver or kidney cancer. The chain recombines TRBV6-6 with TRBJ2-3, with TRBD2 matching 7 bases. CDR3 sequence reads: CASRSRAGKGTDTQYF. As DNA, the CDR3 is TGTGCCAGCAGGTCCCGAGCGGGAAAGGGCACAGATACGCAGTATTTT.